These 27 T cell receptor beta chains were sequenced from one sample in a study of human T cells and chemical hapten exposure (dated by TCRdb to about 2021). In the paper's terms, the time point label means: patch test 1, 2 weeks after DPC sensitization. Explained via the paper, the treatment or condition label denotes: therapeutic diphenylcyclopropenone sensitization with weekly scalp DPC. To prepare the library, RACE was applied. The listed sequencing device is NextSeq 500. The public sequencing data were trimmed at Q25 with fastp and processed into clonotypes with MiXCR by TCRdb, which kept only in-frame beta chains. Under each unique CDR3 protein, matching rows form one entry showing the most common genes and DNA. For this sample the table gives 95,000 to 130,000 distinct CDR3 sequences, of which about 12% were detected only once. Of the sample, over 1.1% falls within the top ten clones. The material sequenced was whole blood, taken in connection with sensitization to the hapten diphenylcyclopropenone (DPC). The receptor source for this set is a woman between 50 and 59 years old with alopecia areata. Some clones in this sample may be carry-over from other donors' samples.

This sequence joins TRBV12-3 or TRBV12-4 and TRBJ1-5; D unresolved. This CDR3 has 13 residues. Trimming took off 3 bases at V and 3 bases at J, with 6 bases between the two ends. This CDR3 reads CASSFQYNQPQHF. CDR3 sequence (DNA): TGTGCCAGCAGTTTCCAGTACAATCAGCCCCAGCATTTT.

This clonotype came up a few times. The V and J genes are TRBV28 and TRBJ2-3; D call uncertain. The V gene's germline CDR1 is MDHEN and CDR2 SYDVKM. This CDR3 spans 12 amino acids. The V gene lost 5 bases and the J gene lost 5 bases, with 8 bases spanning the gap. The CDR3 DNA reads TGTGCCAGCAGTCCAAATAGAGATACGCAGTATTTT. This gives the protein CASSPNRDTQYF.

V and J are TRBV6-5 and TRBJ2-2, with TRBD2 identical over 12 bases. Germline loops: CDR1 MNHEY, CDR2 SVGAGI. Trimming at V came to 4 bases and at J to 5 bases, leaving 11 bases not matched to a gene. This CDR3 region has 18 residues. CDR3 DNA sequence: TGTGCCAGCAGTTCCTGGACTAGCGGGGCTATCCCTACCGGGGAGCTGTTTTTT. Its translation is CASSSWTSGAIPTGELFF.

Ten or more counts support this clonotype. The rearrangement uses TRBV29-1 and TRBJ1-1; D perhaps matches TRBD1 (5 bases). CDR1 is SQVTM, CDR2 ANQGSEA, per germline. The CDR3 has 13 residues. Trimming removed 1 base at V and 5 bases at J, with 11 bases between. The CDR3 nucleotides are TGCAGCGTTGAAGCCCAGGGAGTAACTGAAGCTTTCTTT. Its translation: CSVEAQGVTEAFF.

This clonotype appeared once. The V gene is TRBV6-1, the J gene TRBJ1-5; D is possibly TRBD1 (5 bases). CDR3 length: 19 residues. Germline CDR1 MNHNS, CDR2 SASEGT. V lost 0 bases, J lost 5 bases, and 23 bases lay in between. Here the CDR3 DNA reads TGTGCCAGCAGTGAAGCGCAGGTCAGGGTGTCCCGTTTGGATCAGCCCCAGCATTTT. Translating gives CASSEAQVRVSRLDQPQHF.

This clonotype has a handful of counts. The CDR3, as DNA: TGTGCCAGCAGTTTTTCGGGACAGTCAAAGCACTTT. Protein: CASSFSGQSKHF. The chain links TRBV12-3 or TRBV12-4 to TRBJ1-6, with TRBD1 matching over 7 bases. The CDR3 has 12 amino acids. The V and J ends lost 3 bases and 19 bases, in that order; junction bases with no gene match: 9.

This clonotype was seen a handful of times. CDR3 sequence reads: CASSPLRTGSPYEQYF. In DNA form, the CDR3 reads TGTGCCAGCAGCCCCCTGAGGACAGGGTCCCCCTACGAGCAGTACTTC. The genes are TRBV14 and TRBJ2-7; TRBD1 matches at 8 bases. CDR1 is SGHDN, CDR2 FVKESK, per germline. This CDR3 contains 16 residues. The V and J ends lost 4 bases and 2 bases, in that order; junction bases with no gene match: 10. Complete variable domain (other parts from reference TRBV14 and TRBJ2-7): EAGVTQFPSHSVIEKGQTVTLRCDPISGHDNLYWYRRVMGKEIKFLLHFVKESKQDESGMPNNRFLAERTGGTYSTLKVQPAELEDSGVYFCASSPLRTGSPYEQYFGPGTRLTVT.

Many counts were recorded for this clonotype. An end of the junction differs from the germline gene, which may be a read error. The CDR3 is CSVEVPEERGIVF. CDR3 in DNA: TGCAGCGTTGAAGTTCCCGAGGAAAGGGGCATCGTTTTT. The chain carries TRBV29-1 and TRBJ1-4; the D gene is possibly TRBD1 (5 bases). The V gene's germline CDR1 is SQVTM and CDR2 ANQGSEA. The CDR3 contains 13 residues.

There are many counts of this clonotype. Here the CDR3 reads CASTLQGTTTNEKLFF. The CDR3 DNA reads TGCGCCAGCACCCTGCAGGGGACAACAACTAATGAAAAACTGTTTTTT. This sequence joins TRBV5-1 and TRBJ1-4; D might be TRBD1 (6 bases). The length of the CDR3 is 16 residues. Germline CDR1 and CDR2: SGHRS and YFSETQ. V dropped 6 bases and J dropped 0 bases, with 15 bases sitting between them.

This clonotype appeared many times. The chain carries TRBV6-5 and TRBJ2-3; D remains unclear. The CDR3 spans 14 residues. The V end lost 6 bases, the J end lost 3 bases, and 13 bases lay between the germline ends. Germline CDR1 MNHEY, CDR2 SVGAGI. The DNA for the CDR3 is TGTGCCAGCAGCATTAGAAAAGGGACAGATACGCAGTATTTT. Protein: CASSIRKGTDTQYF.

A few counts support this clonotype. This rearrangement joins TRBV7-8 to TRBJ2-1; TRBD2 aligns across 13 bases. Losses at the gene ends were 5 bases for V and 8 bases for J; bases not matched to a gene: 9. The CDR3 has 16 amino acids. Germline V gene data show CDR1 as SGHVS and CDR2 as FQNEAQ. For the CDR3, the DNA is TGTGCCAGCAGCCCCCGGACTAGCGGGGGAGTATATGAGCAGTTCTTC. It codes for CASSPRTSGGVYEQFF.

This clonotype came up many times. This chain uses TRBV18 with TRBJ2-2; 8 bases are shared with TRBD1. CDR3 length: 16 amino acids. Germline CDR1 reads KGHSH; CDR2 reads LQKENI. V shed 6 bases, J shed 3 bases, and the junction held 9 bases outside the gene matches. The CDR3 region is CASSETGERDTGELFF. CDR3 nucleotides: TGTGCCAGCTCGGAGACAGGGGAAAGGGACACCGGGGAGCTGTTTTTT.

The chain couples TRBV4-1 to TRBJ1-5, with 10 bases identical to TRBD1. CDR3 length equals 16 residues. V was pared by 0 bases and J by 2 bases, with 1 base of the junction left unmatched. Germline CDR1 MGHRA, CDR2 YSYEKL. The CDR3 nucleotides read TGCGCCAGCAGCCAAGACGGGACAGGGGGCAATCAGCCCCAGCATTTT. Its protein is CASSQDGTGGNQPQHF.

This clonotype occurred a few times. The gene calls are TRBV11-2 and TRBJ2-1; D tentatively reads TRBD1 or TRBD2 (6 bases each). CDR3 length: 13 residues. Germline values: CDR1 SGHAT, CDR2 FQNNGV. V was cut by 3 bases and J by 6 bases, with 9 bases left in between. The CDR3 DNA reads as TGTGCCAGCAGCTTTGGAGGGGGCAATGAGCAGTTCTTC. Amino acids: CASSFGGGNEQFF.

The chain is built from TRBV29-1 and TRBJ2-3, with D unclear. V was pared by 5 bases and J by 3 bases, with 3 bases between. This CDR3 is built from 10 residues. Germline V gene sequence: CDR1 SQVTM, CDR2 ANQGSEA. CDR3 DNA sequence: TGCAGCGTTCATACAGATACGCAGTATTTT. Protein sequence: CSVHTDTQYF.

This clonotype was counted only a few times. The gene calls are TRBV18 and TRBJ1-5; D not resolved. CDR1 and CDR2 from the germline V gene are KGHSH and LQKENI. The CDR3 sequence is 15 residues long. With 1 base removed from V and 0 bases from J, the gap between germline ends came to 7 bases. CDR3 DNA: TGTGCCAGCTCACCACGGGCAGCTAGCAATCAGCCCCAGCATTTT. Its translation is CASSPRAASNQPQHF.

In its sample, this clonotype was seen a few times. This sequence joins TRBV29-1 and TRBJ2-1; 8 bases align to TRBD2. There are 15 residues in the CDR3. CDR1 is SQVTM, CDR2 ANQGSEA, per germline. V shed 1 base, J shed 10 bases, and the junction held 12 bases outside the gene matches. CDR3 nucleotide sequence: TGCAGCGTTGAAGGCTCGGCGGGAGGACGAAGAGAGCAGTTCTTC. As protein: CSVEGSAGGRREQFF.

This clonotype has ten or more counts. The chain employs TRBV27 and TRBJ2-7; 7 bases map to TRBD1. The CDR3 loop spans 14 amino acids. Germline V gives CDR1 MNHEY, CDR2 SMNVEV (reference sequence). V lost 6 bases and J lost 3; bases outside the gene matches: 8. The CDR3 loop reads CASSEASGGYEQYF. The CDR3 coding sequence is TGTGCCAGCAGCGAGGCCTCAGGGGGCTACGAGCAGTACTTC.

The chain recombines TRBV20-1 with TRBJ1-5, with 9 bases lining up with TRBD1. V lost 6 bases to trimming and J lost 4 bases; unmatched junction nucleotides: 16. CDR3 length equals 17 residues. Germline V CDR1 and CDR2: DFQATT, SNEGSKA (reference sequence). The CDR3 sequence is CSAPINRGRSGNQPQHF. DNA for the CDR3: TGCAGTGCCCCAATAAACAGGGGGCGCTCCGGGAATCAGCCCCAGCATTTT.

This clonotype was detected many times. V is TRBV11-2 and J is TRBJ2-5; D could derive from TRBD1 or TRBD2 (5 bases each). Germline-derived CDR1 and CDR2 are SGHAT and FQNNGV. Trimming stripped 5 bases from V and 6 bases from J, with 19 bases between. CDR3 length: 15 residues. CDR3 loop: CASSTPGSRVQTQYF. DNA for the CDR3: TGTGCCAGCAGCACCCCGGGGAGCAGGGTTCAGACCCAGTACTTC.

This chain uses TRBV4-2 with TRBJ1-2, with TRBD1 matching 10 bases. Germline assignment: CDR1 LGHNA and CDR2 YNFKEQ. The CDR3 runs 14 residues. The V and J ends lost 10 bases and 0 bases, in that order; junction bases with no gene match: 5. DNA of the CDR3: TGTGCCACCTCCGACAGGGGGCCTAACTATGGCTACACCTTC. Protein product: CATSDRGPNYGYTF.

This clonotype has ten or more counts. The V call is TRBV10-2, the J call TRBJ1-4; D is undetermined. Germline CDR1 WSHSY, CDR2 SAAADI. V gave up 2 bases and J gave up 4 bases, with 8 bases separating them. The length of the CDR3 is 14 residues. The CDR3 here is CASSERSFNEKLFF. The CDR3 nucleotides are TGCGCCAGCAGTGAGCGTAGTTTTAATGAAAAACTGTTTTTT.

The chain uses TRBV27 and TRBJ2-3, with TRBD2 identical over 7 bases. CDR1 MNHEY and CDR2 SMNVEV come from the germline V gene (reference sequence). This CDR3 contains 12 residues. Trimming at V came to 2 bases and at J to 13 bases, leaving 6 bases not matched to a gene. CDR3 in DNA: TGTGCCAGCAGTTTAGGGTCCCGGGGGGAGTATTTT. It yields the protein CASSLGSRGEYF.

This chain joins TRBV4-1 and TRBJ1-5; D not resolved. Trimming removed 4 bases at V and 0 bases at J, with 19 bases between. Germline V gene sequence: CDR1 MGHRA, CDR2 YSYEKL. The CDR3 contains 18 residues. The CDR3 is CASSRGFLIVHSNQPQHF. CDR3 DNA sequence: TGCGCCAGCAGCCGCGGATTTTTGATAGTCCATAGCAATCAGCCCCAGCATTTT.

This chain uses TRBV2 with TRBJ2-2, with D tentatively TRBD2 (5 bases). The V and J ends lost 11 bases and 0 bases respectively, with 13 bases between them. Germline-derived CDR1 and CDR2 are SNHLY and FYNNEI. This CDR3 contains 14 residues. CDR3 DNA: TGTGCCGCCCGAGGGCAGTCGAACACCGGGGAGCTGTTTTTT. It translates to CAARGQSNTGELFF.

This clonotype showed up just a few times. The CDR3 sequence: CASRLGTQETQYF. CDR3 DNA: TGTGCCAGCAGGTTAGGAACACAAGAGACCCAGTACTTC. V usage is TRBV28 and J usage is TRBJ2-5; D unresolved. CDR1 is MDHEN, CDR2 SYDVKM, per germline. Trimming took 6 bases from V and 2 from J, leaving 10 bases between them. The CDR3 totals 13 residues.

This clonotype was seen only a few times. The rearrangement uses TRBV27 and TRBJ2-3, with a tentative D call TRBD1 (7 bases). The CDR3 contains 14 residues. V gave up 8 bases and J gave up 1 base, with 13 bases separating them. Germline V lookup: CDR1 MNHEY, CDR2 SMNVEV (reference sequence). The CDR3 bases are TGTGCCAGCTCAGGGGGGTCGGGCACAGATACGCAGTATTTT. It yields the protein CASSGGSGTDTQYF.